Ten or more counts support the clone carrying this TCR beta chain. The antigen remains undetermined. This entry belongs to a study of neurological immune-mediated disorders. The time point here: longitudinal time-point 3. Whole-study findings and limits: The study found no CDR3 amino acid sequences shared by expanded clones across subjects, suggesting private repertoires in all groups.

The CDR3 loop spans 13 amino acids. The germline V gene encodes CDR1 SGHRS and CDR2 YFSETQ. V was pared by 8 bases and J by 6 bases, with 9 bases of the junction left unmatched. Every sequencing run generated over 160 million TCR-beta sequences from 15-18 subjects. A single record per CDR3 protein comes from TCRdb applying MiXCR to the 5' RACE reads. The sample includes over 90,000 distinct CDR3 sequences, roughly 10% of them seen just once. Sequenced sample: PBMCs. The clonotype was recovered from a female donor with HTLV-1-associated myelopathy (HAM/TSP). This rearrangement joins TRBV5-1 to TRBJ2-7; 9 positions agree with TRBD1. The CDR3 reads CASGSGQGTEQYF. For the CDR3, the DNA is TGCGCCAGTGGTTCGGGACAGGGTACCGAGCAGTACTTC.